The sequence of this TCR beta chain was determined in a study of T-cell reconstitution after alpha-beta-depleted transplantation in children. TCRbeta library preparation incorporated unique molecular identifiers. TCRdb analysed the PCR reads with MiXCR anew, one entry per CDR3 protein. The table has more than 550,000 distinct CDR3 sequences, about 11% seen once. This clonotype was seen a few times. Sequenced material: PBMCs from the stem cell graft donor, taken from the stem cell graft. This clonotype was obtained from a human donor who donated a stem cell graft to a child with acute myeloid leukemia.

The CDR3 loop reads CASSLWTSAAYEQYF. DNA for the CDR3: TGTGCCAGCAGCCTCTGGACTAGCGCGGCCTACGAGCAGTACTTC. This chain links TRBV7-9 with TRBJ2-7; 9 bases are a match to TRBD2. Losses at the gene ends were 5 bases for V and 2 bases for J; bases not matched to a gene: 7. The CDR3 totals 15 residues. Looked up from germline, CDR1 is SEHNR and CDR2 is FQNEAQ (reference sequence).